Detailed here is one T cell receptor (beta chain). Its antigen is unidentified. The data derive from a study of neoadjuvant anti-PD-1 for oral cavity cancer. Across the whole study: Non-progressing patients received a fourth nivolumab dose near day 43, then surgery on days 50-56.

TCRdb's table, derived via immunoSEQ multiplex PCR, lists solely in-frame clones and lacks some. The table includes over 65,000 clones, approximately 85% detected once. Time point of the sample: after neoadjuvant nivolumab, at surgical resection. Cohort: HPV-negative, locally advanced oral cavity squamous cell carcinoma patients. Analysis of PBMCs was direct, with no culture step. CDR3 length equals 14 residues. Germline CDR1 and CDR2: LNHDA and SQIVND (reference sequence). The V gene lost 4 bases and the J gene lost 1 base, with 7 bases spanning the gap. Study-wide findings and caveats: Post-nivolumab, blood T cell clonality was significantly elevated in non-responders.

Sequences were derived from PBMCs, sampled after nivolumab (anti-PD-1) treatment. This chain links TRBV19 with TRBJ2-2, with D possibly matching TRBD1 (6 bases). The TCR was taken from a person aged 35-79 years with oral cavity squamous cell carcinoma. The CDR3 protein is CASSRGQNTGELFF. CDR3 DNA: TGTGCCAGTAGTAGGGGACAGAACACCGGGGAGCTGTTTTTT. Together with reference TRBV19 and TRBJ2-2, the CDR3 gives the full variable domain: DGGITQSPKYLFRKEGQNVTLSCEQNLNHDAMYWYRQDPGQGLRLIYYSQIVNDFQKGDIAEGYSVSREKKESFPLTVTSAQKNPTAFYLCASSRGQNTGELFFGEGSRLTVL.